These T cell receptor beta chains were read from a single sample in a study of beta chain features in type 1 diabetes. Using immunoSEQ multiplex PCR, the repertoire was profiled, and TCRdb retains in-frame clones only, with some absent. The table has under 450,000 clones, around 13% seen once; the top ten hold roughly 0.038%. Sequencing input: naive CD4+ T cells from blood. The receptors were gathered from a man aged 30-40 years in good health. Both conserved end residues are part of each CDR3. A D gene is named only where the DNA matches it firmly. Clone sizes are given selectively: once, few, many, or a class where the clone is expanded.

TRBD1	TRBV7-9	-	15	TRBJ1-4	CASSTRQGAREKLFF	TGTGCCAGCAGCACCCGACAGGGGGCGCGAGAAAAACTGTTTTTT
-	TRBV30	-	13	TRBJ1-5	CAWSESSNQPQHF	TGTGCCTGGAGTGAGAGTAGCAATCAGCCCCAGCATTTT
-	TRBV19	few	13	TRBJ1-2	CASSFSSSGGYTF	TGTGCCAGTAGTTTTTCGTCCTCAGGGGGCTACACCTTC
-	TRBV19	few	13	TRBJ1-1	CASPNRGNTEAFF	TGTGCCAGTCCCAATAGGGGGAACACTGAAGCTTTCTTT
-	TRBV6-6	few	12	TRBJ2-1	CASSTPSAEQFF	TGTGCCAGCAGCACCCCTAGTGCTGAGCAGTTCTTC
-	TRBV28	once	16	TRBJ1-6	CASSTPRSGTNSPLHF	TGTGCCAGCAGTACCCCACGCTCCGGGACGAATTCACCCCTCCACTTT
TRBD1	TRBV5-6	-	16	TRBJ1-6	CASSDRDRDYNSPLHF	TGTGCCAGCAGCGACAGGGACAGAGACTATAATTCACCCCTCCACTTT
-	TRBV29-1	few	12	TRBJ1-2	CSVHRRQYGYTF	TGCAGCGTCCATCGAAGACAGTATGGCTACACCTTC
TRBD1	TRBV30	few	14	TRBJ1-5	CAWRVGGGNQPQHF	TGTGCCTGGAGGGTAGGGGGCGGCAATCAGCCCCAGCATTTT
-	TRBV19	-	11	TRBJ2-3	CASSMTDTQYF	TGTGCCAGTAGTATGACAGATACGCAGTATTTT
-	TRBV19	few	16	TRBJ2-1	CASSIRTGAAYNEQFF	TGTGCCAGTAGTATTCGAACGGGAGCGGCCTACAATGAGCAGTTCTTC
TRBD1	TRBV30	-	15	TRBJ1-5	CAWSEGQGAGQPQHF	TGTGCCTGGAGTGAGGGACAGGGGGCCGGTCAGCCCCAGCATTTT
-	TRBV7-2	-	12	TRBJ2-7	CASSSPPYEQYF	TGTGCCAGCAGCTCCCCTCCATACGAGCAGTACTTC
TRBD2	TRBV30	-	13	TRBJ2-5	CAWTFGGQETQYF	TGTGCCTGGACTTTCGGGGGGCAAGAGACCCAGTACTTC
-	TRBV5-6	once	13	TRBJ2-3	CASSLGYGGTQYF	TGTGCCAGCAGCTTGGGGTATGGGGGTACGCAGTATTTT
-	TRBV15	-	12	TRBJ2-5	CATSLYQETQYF	TGTGCCACCAGCTTATACCAAGAGACCCAGTACTTC
-	TRBV4-3	few	15	TRBJ2-7	CASSQDPRQPYEQYF	TGCGCCAGCAGCCAAGATCCAAGACAGCCCTACGAGCAGTACTTC
TRBD1	TRBV5-1	-	16	TRBJ2-6	CASSPQGPPGANVLTF	TGCGCCAGCAGCCCACAGGGGCCCCCTGGGGCCAACGTCCTGACTTTC
-	TRBV4-1	-	17	TRBJ2-5	CASSRSPLGTLQETQYF	TGCGCCAGCAGCCGATCACCCCTCGGGACTTTACAAGAGACCCAGTACTTC
-	TRBV25-1	few	12	TRBJ1-2	CASSESGLGYTF	TGTGCCAGCAGTGAATCCGGGCTTGGCTACACCTTC
-	TRBV7-2	few	15	TRBJ2-7	CASRPREVAIYEQYF	TGTGCCAGCAGGCCGAGGGAAGTGGCCATCTACGAGCAGTACTTC
-	TRBV27	few	15	TRBJ1-1	CASSEPRGSNTEAFF	TGTGCCAGCAGCGAGCCTCGGGGGTCTAACACTGAAGCTTTCTTT
TRBD1	TRBV7-9	few	14	TRBJ2-5	CASSSGTGQETQYF	TGTGCCAGCAGCTCCGGGACAGGACAAGAGACCCAGTACTTC
-	TRBV14	-	13	TRBJ1-1	CASSQGRNTEAFF	TGTGCCAGCAGCCAGGGTAGGAACACTGAAGCTTTCTTT
-	TRBV27	-	13	TRBJ2-3	CASSHQSTDTQYF	TGTGCCAGCAGCCACCAAAGCACAGATACGCAGTATTTT
TRBD1	TRBV6-6	few	15	TRBJ2-6	CASKSTGYGANVLTF	TGTGCCAGCAAATCGACAGGGTACGGGGCCAACGTCCTGACTTTC
-	TRBV7-8	few	15	TRBJ1-4	CASSLSRIPGEKLFF	TGTGCCAGCAGCTTAAGTCGCATCCCGGGGGAAAAACTGTTTTTT
TRBD1	TRBV7-6	few	16	TRBJ2-5	CASSLGPRTGSETQYF	TGTGCCAGCAGCTTAGGCCCAAGGACAGGGTCAGAGACCCAGTACTTC
-	TRBV9	few	15	TRBJ1-1	CASSVDEGWITEAFF	TGTGCCAGCAGCGTAGACGAGGGGTGGATCACTGAAGCTTTCTTT
-	TRBV9	-	14	TRBJ1-1	CASSVGQGNIEAFF	TGTGCCAGCAGCGTAGGCCAGGGGAATATTGAAGCTTTCTTT
-	TRBV7-2	few	13	TRBJ2-5	CASSLMQEETQYF	TGTGCCAGCAGCTTGATGCAGGAAGAGACCCAGTACTTC
-	TRBV29-1	few	13	TRBJ2-3	CSGDSGLTDTQYF	TGCAGCGGAGACAGTGGCCTCACAGATACGCAGTATTTT
TRBD2	TRBV15	-	17	TRBJ2-3	CATVIAGGPDLEHTQYF	TGTGCCACCGTGATAGCGGGGGGCCCCGACCTTGAACATACGCAGTATTTT
-	TRBV29-1	few	12	TRBJ2-1	CSVDYGYNEQFF	TGCAGCGTTGATTATGGCTACAATGAGCAGTTCTTC
TRBD1	TRBV7-2	-	18	TRBJ2-2	CASSSKPEGTAYTGELFF	TGTGCCAGCAGCTCTAAACCCGAGGGGACAGCCTACACCGGGGAGCTGTTTTTT
TRBD1	TRBV30	few	16	TRBJ2-1	CAWREPGTGLYNEQFF	TGTGCCTGGAGAGAGCCCGGGACAGGGTTATACAATGAGCAGTTCTTC
-	TRBV10-2	-	14	TRBJ1-2	CASSEQGRNHGYTF	TGCGCCAGCAGTGAACAGGGTAGGAATCATGGCTACACCTTC
-	TRBV7-3	few	14	TRBJ2-1	CASSLTGSYNEQFF	TGTGCCAGCAGCTTAACGGGGTCCTACAATGAGCAGTTCTTC
-	TRBV5-4	few	13	TRBJ2-7	CASGTGSSYEQYF	TGTGCCAGCGGAACAGGTTCCTCCTACGAGCAGTACTTC
TRBD1	TRBV6-4	few	16	TRBJ2-1	CASSTRTGSSYNEQFF	TGTGCCAGCAGTACCAGGACAGGGAGCTCCTACAATGAGCAGTTCTTC
-	TRBV5-4	few	13	TRBJ1-1	CASSFDSNTEAFF	TGTGCCAGCAGCTTCGACAGTAACACTGAAGCTTTCTTT
-	TRBV11-2	-	11	TRBJ1-1	CASSLKTEAFF	TGTGCCAGCAGCTTAAAGACAGAAGCTTTCTTT
-	TRBV18	few	19	TRBJ2-1	CASSDQLGWRDGSYNEQFF	TGTGCCAGCTCAGACCAATTAGGATGGAGGGACGGCTCCTACAATGAGCAGTTCTTC
-	TRBV5-1	-	14	TRBJ2-6	CASRTASGANVLTF	TGCGCCAGCAGGACTGCCTCTGGGGCCAACGTCCTGACTTTC
-	TRBV7-2	few	15	TRBJ2-2	CASSEPGQNTGELFF	TGTGCCAGCAGCGAGCCGGGACAAAACACCGGGGAGCTGTTTTTT
-	TRBV5-1	-	14	TRBJ1-2	CASSLTGLTYGYTF	TGCGCCAGCAGCTTGACAGGCCTGACCTATGGCTACACCTTC
-	TRBV5-1	few	15	TRBJ2-2	CASSPPGGNTGELFF	TGCGCCAGCAGCCCCCCTGGTGGGAACACCGGGGAGCTGTTTTTT
-	TRBV7-2	-	16	TRBJ2-3	CASSLGGGLSTDTQYF	TGTGCCAGCAGCTTAGGAGGGGGACTCAGCACAGATACGCAGTATTTT
TRBD1	TRBV25-1	-	15	TRBJ2-3	CASSEWDSWSYTQYF	TGTGCCAGCAGTGAATGGGACAGTTGGAGTTATACGCAGTATTTT
-	TRBV6-6	-	14	TRBJ2-7	CASSPGRRTYEQYF	TGTGCCAGCAGTCCCGGACGGCGGACCTACGAGCAGTACTTC
-	TRBV9	-	15	TRBJ2-1	CASSVEAGVGNEQFF	TGTGCCAGCAGCGTAGAGGCAGGGGTGGGAAATGAGCAGTTCTTC
-	TRBV6-1	-	15	TRBJ2-3	CASSGTGPGTDTQYF	TGTGCCAGCAGTGGAACAGGGCCCGGCACAGATACGCAGTATTTT
-	TRBV6-6	few	13	TRBJ1-1	CASAGPSNTEAFF	TGTGCCAGCGCAGGCCCATCGAACACTGAAGCTTTCTTT
TRBD1	TRBV7-2	-	15	TRBJ2-7	CASSSQPGQGGEQYF	TGTGCCAGCAGCTCACAGCCGGGACAGGGTGGTGAGCAGTACTTC
-	TRBV20-1	-	11	TRBJ2-1	CSARPGDEQFF	TGCAGTGCTAGACCCGGAGATGAGCAGTTCTTC
-	TRBV11-2	-	13	TRBJ2-7	CASSFGSPYEQYF	TGTGCCAGCAGCTTCGGATCACCCTACGAGCAGTACTTC
-	TRBV25-1	few	16	TRBJ2-2	CASSESPGRGTGELFF	TGTGCCAGCAGTGAAAGTCCCGGGCGAGGCACCGGGGAGCTGTTTTTT
TRBD2	TRBV30	-	14	TRBJ2-3	CAWGLAGVTDTQYF	TGTGCCTGGGGACTAGCGGGGGTCACAGATACGCAGTATTTT
TRBD1	TRBV4-3	-	14	TRBJ2-7	CASSQITGGYEQYF	TGCGCCAGCAGCCAAATTACAGGGGGCTACGAGCAGTACTTC
-	TRBV5-1	-	15	TRBJ2-2	CASSFSGPNTGELFF	TGCGCCAGCAGCTTTAGCGGCCCGAACACCGGGGAGCTGTTTTTT